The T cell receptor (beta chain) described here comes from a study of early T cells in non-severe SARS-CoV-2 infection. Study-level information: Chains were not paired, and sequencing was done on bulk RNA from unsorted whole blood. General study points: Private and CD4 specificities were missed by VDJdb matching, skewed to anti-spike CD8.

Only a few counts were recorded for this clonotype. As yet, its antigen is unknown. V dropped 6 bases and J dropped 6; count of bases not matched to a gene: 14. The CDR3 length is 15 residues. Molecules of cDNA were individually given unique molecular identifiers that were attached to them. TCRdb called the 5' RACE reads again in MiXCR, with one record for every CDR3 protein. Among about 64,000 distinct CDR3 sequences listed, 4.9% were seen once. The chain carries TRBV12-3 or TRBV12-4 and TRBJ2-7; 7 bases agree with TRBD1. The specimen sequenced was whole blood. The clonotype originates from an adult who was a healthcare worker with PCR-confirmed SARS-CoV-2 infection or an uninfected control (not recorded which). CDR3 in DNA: TGTGCCAGCAGCCTATTCCCTGACAGGGTATTCGAGCAGTACTTC. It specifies CASSLFPDRVFEQYF.